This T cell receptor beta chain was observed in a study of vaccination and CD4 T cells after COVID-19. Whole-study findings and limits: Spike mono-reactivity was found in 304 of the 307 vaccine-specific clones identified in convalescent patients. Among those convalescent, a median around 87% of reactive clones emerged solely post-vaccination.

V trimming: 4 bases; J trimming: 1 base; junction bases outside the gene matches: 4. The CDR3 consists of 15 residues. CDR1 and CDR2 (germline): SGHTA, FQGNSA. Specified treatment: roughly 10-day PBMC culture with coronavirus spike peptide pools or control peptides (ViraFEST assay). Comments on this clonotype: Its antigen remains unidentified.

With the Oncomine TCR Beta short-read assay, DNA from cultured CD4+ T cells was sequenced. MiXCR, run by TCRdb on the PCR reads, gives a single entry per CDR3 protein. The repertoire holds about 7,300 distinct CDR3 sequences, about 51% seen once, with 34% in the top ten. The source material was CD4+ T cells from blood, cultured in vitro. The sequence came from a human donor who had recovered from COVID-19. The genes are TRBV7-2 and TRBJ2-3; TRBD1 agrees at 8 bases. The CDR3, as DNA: TGTGCCAGCAGCTCCCAGGGGGCTCGCACAGATACGCAGTATTTT. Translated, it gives CASSSQGARTDTQYF.